These 24 T cell receptor beta chains were sequenced from one sample in a study of T-cell reconstitution after alpha-beta-depleted transplantation in children. Unique molecular identifiers were built into the TCRbeta library. TCRdb recomputed calls from the PCR reads with MiXCR, one row per CDR3 protein. Here the sample spans about 290,000 distinct CDR3 sequences, just over 7.5% being singletons. No antigen is known for these receptors. The study's findings and limits: Fresh T-cell production supplied most of the T-cell counts and diversity seen one year after transplant.

Sequences were derived from peripheral blood, sampled 360 days after TCRalphabeta/CD19-depleted stem cell transplant. The receptors were sampled from a female patient between 2 and 10 years old who had a stem cell transplant for Fanconi anemia, so the T cells may come from the graft donor.

This clonotype showed up just a few times. The chain couples TRBV6-2 or TRBV6-3 to TRBJ2-2; D possibly corresponds to TRBD2 (6 bases). This CDR3 has 20 amino acids. V was cut by 0 bases and J by 2 bases, with 22 bases left in between. The germline V gene encodes CDR1 MNHEY and CDR2 SVGEGT. The CDR3 sequence: CASSYSFPLGGDINTGELFF. In DNA, the CDR3 is TGTGCCAGCAGTTACTCTTTCCCCCTAGGCGGGGATATTAACACCGGGGAGCTGTTTTTT.

This clonotype was seen ten or more times. The rearrangement links TRBV12-3 or TRBV12-4 to TRBJ2-1; 9 bases agree with TRBD2. The CDR3 loop spans 16 amino acids. The ends lost 0 bases at V and 10 bases at J; junction bases unmatched: 10. CDR3 protein: CASSLASGGGAWEQFF. Here the CDR3 DNA reads TGTGCCAGCAGTTTAGCTTCTGGCGGGGGGGCCTGGGAGCAGTTCTTC.

This clonotype was counted at least ten times. The V and J genes are TRBV10-3 and TRBJ2-1; TRBD2 is a possible D gene (6 bases). Germline V lookup: CDR1 ENHRY, CDR2 SYGVKD. The CDR3 contains 17 residues. Deletions cut 4 bases from V and 4 bases from J, with 20 bases between. Here the CDR3 DNA reads TGTGCCATCAGTGTTAACAGGCGGGAACATTGGTACAATGAGCAGTTCTTC. This encodes CAISVNRREHWYNEQFF.

The chain carries TRBV6-1 and TRBJ2-7; possible D gene TRBD1, 6 bases. Germline lookup yields CDR1 MNHNS and CDR2 SASEGT. Trimming left V 6 bases short and J 7 bases short, with 19 bases between. CDR3 size: 14 residues. The CDR3 protein is CASSARARGYEQYV. Here the CDR3 DNA reads TGTGCCAGCAGCGCCCGGGCAAGGGGGTATGAGCAGTACGTC.

Many counts were recorded for this clonotype. The chain employs TRBV5-5 and TRBJ1-6; no clear D gene. V was pared by 3 bases and J by 6 bases, with 7 bases between. Germline V gene sequence: CDR1 SGHKS, CDR2 YYEKEE (reference sequence). The length of the CDR3 is 13 residues. The CDR3 nucleotides read TGTGCCAGCAGCTACCGTATTAATTCACCCCTCCACTTT. The encoded protein is CASSYRINSPLHF.

This clonotype has a handful of counts. This chain joins TRBV10-3 and TRBJ2-7; 7 bases align to TRBD1. Germline trimming cut 2 bases from V and 3 bases from J; bases unmatched to any gene: 19. This CDR3 spans 19 amino acids. The germline V gene encodes CDR1 ENHRY and CDR2 SYGVKD. CDR3 region: CAISEAYQTGKDGVYEQYV. In nucleotides, the CDR3 is TGTGCCATCAGTGAGGCCTATCAGACAGGGAAGGATGGGGTCTACGAGCAGTACGTC.

This clonotype was seen ten or more times. The J gene is TRBJ1-5, the V gene TRBV9; maybe TRBD1 (6 bases). The CDR3 sequence is 16 residues long. The V gene lost 4 bases and the J gene lost 0 bases, with 14 bases spanning the gap. Germline CDR1 SGDLS, CDR2 YYNGEE. The CDR3 is CASSPRTANSNQPQHF. The CDR3 bases are TGTGCCAGCAGCCCCCGGACAGCTAATAGCAATCAGCCCCAGCATTTT.

This clonotype was detected many times. The chain employs TRBV29-1 and TRBJ2-7, with 7 positions matching TRBD1. The CDR3 has 14 amino acids. CDR1 and CDR2 (germline): SQVTM, ANQGSEA. V was pared by 7 bases and J by 3 bases, with 12 bases of the junction left unmatched. CDR3 in amino acids: CSAVGTATNYEQYF. DNA for the CDR3: TGCAGCGCCGTAGGGACAGCAACCAACTACGAGCAGTACTTC.

The chain recombines TRBV19 with TRBJ2-5, with D unclear. Germline lookup yields CDR1 LNHDA and CDR2 SQIVND (reference sequence). The V end lost 0 bases, the J end lost 5 bases, and 16 bases lay between the germline ends. This CDR3 is built from 16 residues. The CDR3 bases are TGTGCCAGTAGTATAGATCTGGTACCGCCTGGGGAGACCCAGTACTTC. Translating it yields CASSIDLVPPGETQYF.

In its sample, this clonotype was seen many times. V and J are TRBV18 and TRBJ2-1, with 7 positions matching TRBD2. The CDR3 is made up of 16 amino acids. Germline-derived CDR1 and CDR2 are KGHSH and LQKENI. The V gene end was trimmed by 6 bases and the J gene end by 5 bases; junction bases not matched to a gene: 13. The CDR3 DNA is TGTGCCAGCTCCCGATGGGCCGTTGGGAGGGACAATGAGCAGTTCTTC. Amino acids: CASSRWAVGRDNEQFF.

This clonotype showed up many times. This sequence joins TRBV29-1 and TRBJ2-1, with 11 bases identical to TRBD2. This CDR3 is built from 17 residues. The trim removed 5 bases at V and 7 bases at J, leaving 16 bases unmatched. Germline V gene data show CDR1 as SQVTM and CDR2 as ANQGSEA. The CDR3 reads CSVPTRGPSGRQNEQFF. CDR3 DNA sequence: TGCAGCGTTCCAACCAGGGGGCCTAGCGGGAGGCAAAATGAGCAGTTCTTC.

This clonotype was counted ten times or more. The chain carries TRBV7-8 and TRBJ2-1, with 8 bases lining up with TRBD1. The CDR3 has 15 amino acids. Germline V gene sequence: CDR1 SGHVS, CDR2 FQNEAQ. Losses at the gene ends were 5 bases for V and 7 bases for J; bases not matched to a gene: 10. The CDR3 region is CASSPQRTGRNEQFF. The CDR3 DNA reads TGTGCCAGCAGCCCCCAGCGGACAGGGAGGAATGAGCAGTTCTTC. Variable domain in full (rest from reference TRBV7-8 and TRBJ2-1): GAGVSQSPRYKVAKRGQDVALRCDPISGHVSLFWYQQALGQGPEFLTYFQNEAQLDKSGLPSDRFFAERPEGSVSTLKIQRTQQEDSAVYLCASSPQRTGRNEQFFGPGTRLTVL.

This clonotype has ten or more counts. The CDR3 DNA reads TGTGCCAGCAGCCACGACATAAAAACTGAAGCTTTCTTT. It is translated as CASSHDIKTEAFF. The V call is TRBV6-6, the J call TRBJ1-1; D gene unclear. The CDR3 sequence is 13 residues long. Trimming stripped 6 bases from V and 5 bases from J, with 13 bases between. Germline-derived CDR1 and CDR2 are MNHNY and SVGAGI (reference sequence).

This clonotype came up many times. V is TRBV5-1 and J is TRBJ1-1, with 9 bases that match TRBD1. CDR1 and CDR2 (germline): SGHRS, YFSETQ. Trimming cost V 4 bases and J 5 bases; bases outside gene matches: 12. CDR3 length equals 16 residues. In nucleotides, the CDR3 is TGCGCCAGCAGCCGGGAGGGATGGACAGGGGAGACTGAAGCTTTCTTT. This encodes CASSREGWTGETEAFF.

A few counts support this clonotype. The chain couples TRBV7-8 to TRBJ1-2; TRBD1 might be the D (6 bases). The CDR3 is 16 amino acids. Between the trimmed V and J ends, which lost 0 bases and 8 bases, there was a span of 19 bases. Germline CDR1 SGHVS, CDR2 FQNEAQ. The CDR3 is CASSLARGGKGVGYTF. The CDR3 DNA sequence: TGTGCCAGCAGCTTAGCCCGGGGAGGGAAGGGGGTCGGCTACACCTTC.

This clonotype was picked up many times. The chain combines TRBV4-1 with TRBJ2-1; D might be TRBD2 (5 bases). Trimming stripped 2 bases from V and 10 bases from J, with 6 bases between. The CDR3 covers 11 residues. The germline V gene encodes CDR1 MGHRA and CDR2 YSYEKL. The CDR3 DNA follows: TGCGCCAGCAGCCAAACTAGGGAGCAGTTCTTC. Encoded protein: CASSQTREQFF.

This clonotype was seen repeatedly, ten times or more. The chain combines TRBV7-2 with TRBJ2-7; 7 bases match TRBD2. The CDR3 spans 16 residues. Per the germline V gene, CDR1 is SGHTA and CDR2 is FQGNSA. The ends lost 2 bases at V and 2 bases at J; junction bases unmatched: 9. CDR3 amino acids: CASSLLRTSETYEQYF. The CDR3 DNA sequence: TGTGCCAGCAGCTTATTGCGAACTAGCGAAACCTACGAGCAGTACTTC.

At least ten counts were recorded for this clonotype. V is TRBV5-1 and J is TRBJ2-1; D may correspond to TRBD1 or TRBD2 (5 bases each). The germline V gene encodes CDR1 SGHRS and CDR2 YFSETQ. This CDR3 is built from 17 residues. Trimming pared 7 bases from V and 4 bases from J, leaving 24 bases between. The CDR3 sequence: CASGRVSGEGWYNEQFF. The CDR3 DNA reads as TGCGCCAGCGGCCGGGTATCCGGAGAGGGGTGGTACAATGAGCAGTTCTTC.

This clonotype was seen many times. The chain carries TRBV7-9 and TRBJ1-2; TRBD1 might be the D (5 bases). There are 13 residues in the CDR3. V dropped 5 bases and J dropped 4 bases, with 11 bases sitting between them. Per the germline V gene, CDR1 is SEHNR and CDR2 is FQNEAQ (reference sequence). The CDR3 DNA reads TGTGCCAGCAGCCGAGAGGGGTCCTATGGCTACACCTTC. Translated: CASSREGSYGYTF.

Only a few counts were recorded for this clonotype. V and J are TRBV19 and TRBJ1-1; D is perhaps TRBD1 (5 bases). V gave up 7 bases and J gave up 4 bases, with 16 bases separating them. CDR1 is LNHDA and CDR2 is SQIVND in the germline V gene (reference sequence). CDR3 length: 14 amino acids. The DNA of the CDR3 is TGTGCCAGTATTATCACCCTCGGGGGCACTGAAGCTTTCTTT. Protein sequence: CASIITLGGTEAFF.

The chain employs TRBV27 and TRBJ2-1; D is ambiguous. Trimming removed 2 bases at V and 9 bases at J, with 8 bases between. The V gene's germline CDR1 is MNHEY and CDR2 SMNVEV (reference sequence). There are 12 residues in the CDR3. This CDR3 reads CASSLGSSEQFF. Written as DNA, the CDR3 is TGTGCCAGCAGTTTAGGTTCGTCTGAGCAGTTCTTC.

This clonotype was recorded at least ten times. The J gene is TRBJ1-5, the V gene TRBV6-5, with no clear D. From germline, CDR1 is MNHEY and CDR2 SVGAGI. The CDR3 contains 13 residues. V dropped 2 bases and J dropped 0 bases, with 2 bases sitting between them. The CDR3: CASSYGSNQPQHF. The DNA of the CDR3 is TGTGCCAGCAGTTACGGTAGCAATCAGCCCCAGCATTTT.

This clonotype was counted only a few times. The chain carries TRBV9 and TRBJ2-2, with 7 bases aligning to TRBD1. The CDR3 length is 16 residues. With V trimmed by 0 bases and J by 2 bases, 4 bases remained unmatched. Germline CDR1 is SGDLS and CDR2 is YYNGEE. CDR3 DNA sequence: TGTGCCAGCAGCGTAGTGGGACAGCCTAACACCGGGGAGCTGTTTTTT. The encoded protein is CASSVVGQPNTGELFF.

This clonotype was detected only a few times. V usage is TRBV9 and J usage is TRBJ2-1, with D perhaps TRBD1 (6 bases). The V end was cut by 3 bases, the J end by 1 base, with 14 bases between. Germline V gene sequence: CDR1 SGDLS, CDR2 YYNGEE. The CDR3 runs 16 residues. The CDR3: CASSAQDSPSYNEQFF. CDR3 coding DNA: TGTGCCAGCAGCGCACAGGACAGCCCATCCTACAATGAGCAGTTCTTC.